The 28 T cell receptor beta chains presented below share a single source sample, sequenced in a study of human thymus T cells. During corrective heart surgery, resections were taken, and the thymus tissue came from them. Here immunoSEQ multiplex PCR was the method, and the copy in TCRdb shows in-frame clones only, minus some. The data hold roughly 120,000 clones, with approximately 96% observed a single time. Material for sequencing was thymus tissue. These receptors were collected from a boy younger than two with a congenital heart defect but otherwise immunologically healthy.

The chain is built from TRBV5-1 and TRBJ2-1; possible D gene TRBD2, 6 bases. With 4 bases removed from V and 4 bases from J, the gap between germline ends came to 24 bases. This CDR3 comprises 18 residues. Germline assignment: CDR1 SGHRS and CDR2 YFSETQ. CDR3 loop: CASSTQYGGPRRYNEQFF. The CDR3 DNA sequence: TGCGCCAGCAGCACCCAGTACGGGGGACCCCGGCGGTACAATGAGCAGTTCTTC.

The chain combines TRBV11-2 with TRBJ2-5; D tentatively fits TRBD1 or TRBD2 (5 bases each). Between the trimmed V and J ends, which lost 3 bases and 4 bases, there was a span of 15 bases. This CDR3 comprises 15 residues. Germline V lookup: CDR1 SGHAT, CDR2 FQNNGV. The CDR3 DNA is TGTGCCAGCAGCTTCCCGGGACCCCACCCAGAGACCCAGTACTTC. This translates into CASSFPGPHPETQYF.

This clone was observed a few times. This rearrangement joins TRBV27 to TRBJ1-5; D might be TRBD1 (6 bases). Trimming stripped 6 bases from V and 5 bases from J, with 17 bases between. This CDR3 is 15 amino acids long. Germline V gene sequence: CDR1 MNHEY, CDR2 SMNVEV (reference sequence). CDR3 coding DNA: TGTGCCAGCAGGTCATCGGACAGCGCTTATCAGCCCCAGCATTTT. This gives the protein CASRSSDSAYQPQHF.

The chain uses TRBV4-3 and TRBJ1-4; D is perhaps TRBD1 (6 bases). Germline lookup yields CDR1 LGHNA and CDR2 YSLEER. The CDR3 is 16 amino acids. Trimming removed 0 bases at V and 3 bases at J, with 11 bases between. The DNA of the CDR3 is TGCGCCAGCAGCCAAGAACAAGGGGGTGCTAATGAAAAACTGTTTTTT. It specifies CASSQEQGGANEKLFF.

This clone was recorded a few times. This chain uses TRBV4-3 with TRBJ1-2, with D uncertain. The CDR3 runs to 13 residues. V lost 3 bases and J lost 8, with 13 bases in between. Germline CDR1 reads LGHNA; CDR2 reads YSLEER. CDR3 amino acids: CASSHTTVPGYTF. The CDR3 DNA reads TGCGCCAGCAGCCATACGACGGTGCCAGGCTACACCTTC.

The chain recombines TRBV9 with TRBJ2-7, with 9 bases aligning to TRBD1. Germline loops: CDR1 SGDLS, CDR2 YYNGEE. This CDR3 comprises 15 residues. Trimming removed 0 bases from V and 3 bases from J; junction bases left unmatched: 4. The DNA of the CDR3 is TGTGCCAGCAGCGTAGAGGGACAGGGACACTACGAGCAGTACTTC. Translated, it gives CASSVEGQGHYEQYF.

This clone was counted once. The chain has TRBV6-1 and TRBJ1-2, with 10 nucleotides matching TRBD1. The CDR3 is made up of 17 amino acids. CDR1 is MNHNS and CDR2 is SASEGT in the germline V gene. V shed 2 bases, J shed 4 bases, and the junction held 10 bases outside the gene matches. In DNA form, the CDR3 reads TGTGCCAGCAGTGAACCCGGGACAGGGGTTTTCGTCTATGGCTACACCTTC. The encoded protein is CASSEPGTGVFVYGYTF.

The V and J genes are TRBV7-9 and TRBJ2-7; 11 bases map to TRBD1. J was trimmed by 3 bases and V by 5 bases; bases with no gene match: 6. The germline V gene has CDR1 SEHNR and CDR2 FQNEAQ (reference sequence). The CDR3 has 15 amino acids. CDR3 DNA: TGTGCCAGCAGCCGTCGGACAGGGGGCGACTACGAGCAGTACTTC. Its translation: CASSRRTGGDYEQYF.

This clone was observed a single time. DNA for the CDR3: TGTGCCAGCAGCCAATTCCGGGACAGGCAAGAGACCCAGTACTTC. Translation: CASSQFRDRQETQYF. The chain employs TRBV4-2 and TRBJ2-5; 8 bases fit TRBD1. CDR1 and CDR2 from the germline V gene are LGHNA and YNFKEQ. The J segment lost 2 bases and the V segment lost 2 bases, leaving 4 bases of the junction unmatched. The CDR3 length is 15 residues.

This chain links TRBV6-5 with TRBJ1-5, with a weak D call TRBD1 (5 bases). V shed 11 bases and J shed 4 bases, with 18 bases lying between them. CDR3 length: 14 amino acids. Germline lookup yields CDR1 MNHEY and CDR2 SVGAGI. CDR3 coding DNA: TGTGCCTCGAAGGGTGGGGCAGGGAATCAGCCCCAGCATTTT. Protein product: CASKGGAGNQPQHF.

V is TRBV6-1 and J is TRBJ1-5; 7 bases align to TRBD1. J lost 4 bases, V lost 3 bases, and 6 bases had no gene match. The CDR3 extends over 15 amino acids. Germline CDR1 reads MNHNS; CDR2 reads SASEGT. CDR3 residues: CASSEDKGANQPQHF. The CDR3 coding sequence is TGTGCCAGCAGTGAGGACAAGGGGGCGAATCAGCCCCAGCATTTT.

V is TRBV4-3 and J is TRBJ2-7; D is uncertain. The CDR3 runs 16 residues. Germline-derived CDR1 and CDR2 are LGHNA and YSLEER. Trimming removed 0 bases at V and 8 bases at J, with 20 bases between. In DNA, the CDR3 is TGCGCCAGCAGCCAAGATTGGCCACCGATGGTTCTAAAGCAGTACTTC. This codes for CASSQDWPPMVLKQYF.

This clone was recorded once. This chain uses TRBV4-2 with TRBJ2-7; TRBD1 agrees at 10 bases. The CDR3 is 15 amino acids. With 4 bases clipped from V and 7 bases from J, the junction kept 10 bases outside the gene matches. The germline V gene has CDR1 LGHNA and CDR2 YNFKEQ. CDR3: CASSLPGQGLREQYF. CDR3 nucleotide sequence: TGTGCCAGCAGCCTTCCGGGACAGGGGTTGAGAGAGCAGTACTTC.

The genes are TRBV23-1 and TRBJ2-5; D is unclear. TRBV23-1 falls under the ORF class, with uncertain function. CDR3 size: 14 residues. The V end lost 4 bases, the J end lost 1 base, and 10 bases lay between the germline ends. DNA of the CDR3: TGCGCCAGCAGTCTATTAAGGCTCCAAGAGACCCAGTACTTC. It encodes CASSLLRLQETQYF.

This clone is a singleton in its sample. This chain's CDR3 is CASSSGGLAGTETQYF. Written as DNA, the CDR3 is TGTGCCAGCAGCTCTGGGGGACTAGCGGGGACCGAGACCCAGTACTTC. The V gene is TRBV5-6, the J gene TRBJ2-5, with 13 bases matching TRBD2. Per the germline V gene, CDR1 is SGHDT and CDR2 is YYEEEE. V shed 3 bases and J 5 bases; nucleotides not matched to a gene: 7. The CDR3 is made up of 16 amino acids.

The J gene is TRBJ2-2, the V gene TRBV4-2; D unresolved. This CDR3 has 14 residues. V lost 1 base and J 0 bases, leaving 3 bases between the germline ends. In germline, CDR1 is LGHNA, CDR2 YNFKEQ. Here the CDR3 reads CASSQGTNTGELFF. The DNA of the CDR3 is TGTGCCAGCAGCCAAGGGACGAACACCGGGGAGCTGTTTTTT.

The rearrangement joins TRBV4-3 to TRBJ2-2; TRBD2 agrees at 9 bases. The CDR3 is 16 residues long. Germline CDR1 reads LGHNA; CDR2 reads YSLEER. After removal of 0 bases from V and 10 bases from J, the junction contained 9 bases not matched to a gene. As DNA, the CDR3 is TGCGCCAGCAGCCAAGATGCAGCGGGGGGCCCGGAGGAGCTGTTTTTT. It codes for CASSQDAAGGPEELFF.

The rearrangement links TRBV10-3 to TRBJ2-6, with D hard to call. The CDR3 extends over 13 amino acids. Germline loops: CDR1 ENHRY, CDR2 SYGVKD. V was pared by 8 bases and J by 2 bases, with 7 bases between. CDR3 bases: TGTGCCATCTCGTTAGCTGGGGCCAACGTCCTGACTTTC. Translated, it gives CAISLAGANVLTF.

V and J are TRBV9 and TRBJ1-2, with 8 bases identical to TRBD1. V shed 3 bases, J shed 3 bases, and the junction held 4 bases outside the gene matches. Germline values: CDR1 SGDLS, CDR2 YYNGEE. The CDR3 consists of 14 residues. The CDR3 nucleotides are TGTGCCAGCAGCGCCAGGGGGCTGGACTATGGCTACACCTTC. Residues: CASSARGLDYGYTF. The whole variable domain, remainder taken from reference TRBV9 and TRBJ1-2, is DSGVTQTPKHLITATGQRVTLRCSPRSGDLSVYWYQQSLDQGLQFLIQYYNGEERAKGNILERFSAQQFPDLHSELNLSSLELGDSALYFCASSARGLDYGYTFGSGTRLTVV.

The chain joins TRBV2 to TRBJ1-6, with 8 bases identical to TRBD1. Losses at the gene ends were 4 bases for V and 8 bases for J; bases not matched to a gene: 7. There are 15 residues in the CDR3. Germline CDR1 and CDR2: SNHLY and FYNNEI. Here the CDR3 DNA reads TGTGCCAGCAGTGGCCCGGACAGGGATGATTCACCCCTCCACTTT. It specifies CASSGPDRDDSPLHF.

V is TRBV28 and J is TRBJ2-3; 11 nucleotides line up with TRBD2. V dropped 6 bases and J dropped 8; count of bases not matched to a gene: 22. The V gene's germline CDR1 is MDHEN and CDR2 SYDVKM. The CDR3 is made up of 19 amino acids. CDR3 sequence (DNA): TGTGCCAGCAGCCTCCTAGCGGGGGGCCGTCACCCCTTCGGGGGTACGCAGTATTTT. Its protein product is CASSLLAGGRHPFGGTQYF.

The CDR3 bases are TGTGCCAGCAGCTCAGGGAACACCGGGGAGCTGTTTTTT. Encoded protein: CASSSGNTGELFF. The V gene is TRBV5-4, the J gene TRBJ2-2; D gene unclear. The CDR3 totals 13 residues. Germline V lookup: CDR1 SGHNT, CDR2 YYREEE (reference sequence). The V and J ends lost 3 bases and 1 base respectively, with 4 bases between them. Complete variable domain (other parts from reference TRBV5-4 and TRBJ2-2): ETGVTQSPTHLIKTRGQQVTLRCSSQSGHNTVSWYQQALGQGPQFIFQYYREEENGRGNFPPRFSGLQFPNYSSELNVNALELDDSALYLCASSSGNTGELFFGEGSRLTVL.

For the CDR3, the DNA is TGCGCCAGCAGTCAAGGGACAGCTAACTATGGCTACACCTTC. Translation: CASSQGTANYGYTF. The chain recombines TRBV23-1 with TRBJ1-2; TRBD1 aligns across 7 bases. TRBV23-1 is annotated as an ORF whose role is uncertain. CDR3 length: 14 residues. V lost 2 bases to trimming and J lost 0 bases; unmatched junction nucleotides: 0.

The chain combines TRBV6-1 with TRBJ1-5; D gene uncertain. CDR1 is MNHNS, CDR2 SASEGT, per germline. This CDR3 has 11 amino acids. Deletions cut 8 bases from V and 7 bases from J, with 9 bases between. CDR3 region: CASGSRQPQHF. CDR3 DNA sequence: TGTGCCAGCGGATCCAGGCAGCCCCAGCATTTT.

V and J are TRBV28 and TRBJ2-7, with TRBD2 matching over 7 bases. Unmatched junction bases numbered 10, after V lost 4 bases and J lost 4 bases. Germline loops: CDR1 MDHEN, CDR2 SYDVKM. The CDR3 runs 15 residues. The CDR3 coding sequence is TGTGCCAGCAGTTCCCGAGGGCGGGGGAAGTACGAGCAGTACTTC. Protein: CASSSRGRGKYEQYF.

This chain joins TRBV2 and TRBJ2-5; no definite D call. The CDR3 has 13 residues. Germline loops: CDR1 SNHLY, CDR2 FYNNEI. Trimming stripped 6 bases from V and 4 bases from J, with 12 bases between. The CDR3, as DNA: TGTGCCAGCAGAACCGCTCCTGGAGAGACCCAGTACTTC. It is translated as CASRTAPGETQYF.

This rearrangement joins TRBV2 to TRBJ1-4; a possible D gene is TRBD1 (5 bases). This CDR3 contains 14 residues. Per the germline V gene, CDR1 is SNHLY and CDR2 is FYNNEI. Trimming removed 5 bases from V and 7 bases from J, with 14 bases in between. The CDR3 reads CASSQRGGSEKLFF. The CDR3 DNA reads TGTGCCAGCAGTCAACGGGGGGGAAGTGAAAAACTGTTTTTT.

The chain recombines TRBV7-2 with TRBJ1-5; D unclear. The germline CDR1 and CDR2 sequences are SGHTA and FQGNSA. Deletions cut 5 bases from V and 4 bases from J, with 18 bases between. The CDR3 is made up of 16 amino acids. CDR3 DNA sequence: TGTGCCAGCAGCCAGCATGCGAGCAAGCTTAATCAGCCCCAGCATTTT. It specifies CASSQHASKLNQPQHF.